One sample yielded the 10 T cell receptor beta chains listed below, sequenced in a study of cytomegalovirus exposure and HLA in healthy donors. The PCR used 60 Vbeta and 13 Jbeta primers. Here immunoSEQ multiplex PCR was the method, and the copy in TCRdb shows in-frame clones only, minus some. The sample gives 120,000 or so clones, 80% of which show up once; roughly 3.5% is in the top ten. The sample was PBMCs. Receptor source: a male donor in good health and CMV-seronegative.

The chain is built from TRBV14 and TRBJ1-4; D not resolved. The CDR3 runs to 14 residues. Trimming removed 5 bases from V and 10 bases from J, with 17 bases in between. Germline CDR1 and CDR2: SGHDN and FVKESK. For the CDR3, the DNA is TGTGCCAGCAGCTCCCGGGAGGACGCCGGAAAACTGTTTTTT. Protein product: CASSSREDAGKLFF.

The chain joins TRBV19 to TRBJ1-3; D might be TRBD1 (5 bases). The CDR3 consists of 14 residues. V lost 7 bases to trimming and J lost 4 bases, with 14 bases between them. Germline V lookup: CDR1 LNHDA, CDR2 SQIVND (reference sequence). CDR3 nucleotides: TGTGCCAGTATTCAGGGCAACGGAGGAAACACCATATATTTT. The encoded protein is CASIQGNGGNTIYF.

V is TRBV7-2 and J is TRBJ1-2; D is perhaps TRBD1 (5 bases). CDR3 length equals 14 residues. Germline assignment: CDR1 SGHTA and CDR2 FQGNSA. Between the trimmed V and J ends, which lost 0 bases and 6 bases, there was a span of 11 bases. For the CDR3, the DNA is TGTGCCAGCAGCTTAGCGGGACTTGAGGATGGCTACACCTTC. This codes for CASSLAGLEDGYTF.

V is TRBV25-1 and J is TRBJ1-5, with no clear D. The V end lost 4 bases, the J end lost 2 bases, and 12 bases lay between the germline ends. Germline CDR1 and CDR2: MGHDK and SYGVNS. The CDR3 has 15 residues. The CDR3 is CASSAMDEGNQPQHF. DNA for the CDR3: TGTGCCAGCAGTGCCATGGATGAGGGCAATCAGCCCCAGCATTTT.

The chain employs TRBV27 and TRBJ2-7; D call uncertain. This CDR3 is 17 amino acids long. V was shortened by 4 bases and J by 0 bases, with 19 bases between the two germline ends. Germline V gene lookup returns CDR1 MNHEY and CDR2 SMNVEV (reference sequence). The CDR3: CASSSLTAVGGSYEQYF. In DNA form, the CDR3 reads TGTGCCAGCAGTTCCTTGACTGCCGTGGGTGGCTCCTACGAGCAGTACTTC.

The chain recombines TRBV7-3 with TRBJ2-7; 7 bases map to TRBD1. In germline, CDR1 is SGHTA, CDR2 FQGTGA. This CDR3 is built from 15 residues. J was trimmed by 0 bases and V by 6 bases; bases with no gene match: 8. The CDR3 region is CASRRRRDSSYEQYF. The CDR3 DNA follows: TGTGCCAGCAGGCGACGACGGGACAGCTCCTACGAGCAGTACTTC.

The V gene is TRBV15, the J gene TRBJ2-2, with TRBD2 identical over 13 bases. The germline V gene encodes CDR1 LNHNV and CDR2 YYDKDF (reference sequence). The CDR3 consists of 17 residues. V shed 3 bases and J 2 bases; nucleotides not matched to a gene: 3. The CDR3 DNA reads TGTGCCACCAGCAGTAGACTAGCGGGAGGAAACACCGGGGAGCTGTTTTTT. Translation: CATSSRLAGGNTGELFF.

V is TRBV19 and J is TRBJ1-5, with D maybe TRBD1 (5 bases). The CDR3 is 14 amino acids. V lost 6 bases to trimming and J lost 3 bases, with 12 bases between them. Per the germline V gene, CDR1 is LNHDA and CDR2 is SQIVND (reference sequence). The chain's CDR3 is CASSHGGINQPQHF. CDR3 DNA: TGTGCCAGTAGCCATGGGGGGATCAATCAGCCCCAGCATTTT.

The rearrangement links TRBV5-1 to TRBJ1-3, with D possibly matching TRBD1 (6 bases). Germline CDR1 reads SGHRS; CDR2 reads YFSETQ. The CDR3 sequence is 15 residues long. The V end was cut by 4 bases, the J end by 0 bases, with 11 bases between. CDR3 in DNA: TGCGCCAGCAGCCCAGGGGCGAACTCTGGAAACACCATATATTTT. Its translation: CASSPGANSGNTIYF.

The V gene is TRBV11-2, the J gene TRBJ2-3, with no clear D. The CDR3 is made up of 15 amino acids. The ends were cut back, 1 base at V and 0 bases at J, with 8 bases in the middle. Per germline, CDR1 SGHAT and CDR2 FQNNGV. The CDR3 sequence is CASSLAVASTDTQYF. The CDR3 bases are TGTGCCAGCAGCTTAGCGGTCGCGAGCACAGATACGCAGTATTTT. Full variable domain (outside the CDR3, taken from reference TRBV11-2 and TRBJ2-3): EAGVAQSPRYKIIEKRQSVAFWCNPISGHATLYWYQQILGQGPKLLIQFQNNGVVDDSQLPKDRFSAERLKGVDSTLKIQPAKLEDSAVYLCASSLAVASTDTQYFGPGTRLTVL.